Listed here is a single T cell receptor beta chain. Its antigen remains unidentified. This sample was included in a study of blood T cells in healthy people across ages. Findings and limits, study-wide: While age rose, TCR beta diversity per million T cells dropped in a roughly linear way.

PCR was performed a second time for about 6 to 12 cycles using a sample-barcoded 5' primer and a J-beta primer mix. Sequencing yielded, for each sample, at least 3 million paired-end reads carrying CDR3. TCRdb analysed the 5' RACE reads with MiXCR anew, one entry per CDR3 protein. The sample has 700,000 to 950,000 distinct CDR3 sequences; about 42% are singletons. The CDR3 covers 16 residues. Trimming stripped 7 bases from V and 11 bases from J, with 32 bases between. Looked up from germline, CDR1 is SQVTM and CDR2 is ANQGSEA. Material for sequencing was blood. This chain uses TRBV29-1 with TRBJ2-5; tentative D call: TRBD1 (8 bases). This sequence was found in a woman in her fifties or sixties in good health. CDR3 sequence (DNA): TGCAGCGCCGCGCCCGGACAGGGAGGGTCCTACAATGAGCAGTACTTC. Translated, it gives CSAAPGQGGSYNEQYF.